This T cell receptor (beta chain) was sequenced during a study of blood T cell repertoires in COVID-19. Overall study context: Sites in the United States, Italy and Spain provided acute and convalescent COVID-19 samples. PBMCs, B-cell-depleted T cells, or T cells were the source of the cDNA or gDNA that made up the material.

As processed by the authors: Reference gene primer amplification in the assay estimated nucleated cell counts. TCRdb keeps only in-frame clones here, not all; method: immunoSEQ multiplex PCR. That table furnishes V, J and clone size, whereas the DNA furnished D and trimming. The sample has 150,000 or so clones; 90% to 95% are singletons. Patients from Seattle were sampled longitudinally, starting during active infection. Sequencing was done on a sample of peripheral blood. This receptor was taken from a woman aged 55-69 years with COVID-19, enrolled during active disease.

The CDR3 loop reads CASSQALTEPYEQYF. The CDR3 nucleotides read TGCGCCAGCAGCCAAGCCCTGACAGAGCCCTACGAGCAGTACTTC. V gene TRBV4-1 combines with J gene TRBJ2-7; D might be TRBD1 (5 bases). Germline V CDR1 and CDR2: MGHRA, YSYEKL. This CDR3 is built from 15 residues. The V and J ends lost 1 base and 2 bases respectively, with 12 bases between them.